This is a list of T cell receptor beta chains from one sample in a study of cytotoxic CD8 clonotypes in ibrutinib-treated CLL. The assay was immunoSEQ multiplex PCR, and TCRdb's table has in-frame clones only and misses some. The table includes some 200,000 clones, roughly 65% detected once. The sample here was PBMCs, taken after 12 months of ibrutinib treatment. The receptors originated from a human donor with chronic lymphocytic leukemia. Both conserved end residues are part of each CDR3. The D gene is left open where the match is weak. Clone size is not always given. Where it is, it says once, few, many or a class for expanded clones.

TRBV9,TRBJ2-4,TRBD2,.,CASSVDPIAGDGAKNIQYF,TGTGCCAGCAGCGTAGACCCCATAGCGGGGGACGGCGCCAAAAACATTCAGTACTTC
TRBV7-8,TRBJ2-1,.,few,CASSLIAVDNEQFF,TGTGCCAGCAGCTTAATTGCAGTGGACAATGAGCAGTTCTTC
TRBV9,TRBJ2-3,.,.,CASNFGTDTQYF,TGTGCCAGCAACTTTGGCACAGATACGCAGTATTTT
TRBV5-1,TRBJ2-2,.,few,CASSFLRGGSTGELFF,TGCGCCAGCAGCTTTCTACGGGGAGGAAGCACCGGGGAGCTGTTTTTT
TRBV7-9,TRBJ1-4,TRBD1,.,CASSLGQGATNEKLFF,TGTGCCAGCAGCTTAGGACAGGGGGCGACTAATGAAAAACTGTTTTTT
TRBV30,TRBJ1-5,.,.,CAWSVGGSQHF,TGTGCCTGGAGTGTTGGAGGTTCCCAGCATTTT
TRBV4-1,TRBJ2-1,.,.,CASSQEPFGNYNEQFF,TGCGCCAGCAGCCAAGAACCTTTTGGTAACTACAATGAGCAGTTCTTC
TRBV28,TRBJ1-5,TRBD1,.,CASSPSGGNNQPQHF,TGTGCCAGCAGTCCTTCAGGGGGGAACAATCAGCCCCAGCATTTT
TRBV6-5,TRBJ1-2,TRBD1,few,CASSYRDRGDGYTF,TGTGCCAGCAGTTACCGGGACAGGGGTGATGGCTACACCTTC
TRBV4-1,TRBJ2-1,TRBD2,.,CASSQAVPGLAGAEVYNEQFF,TGCGCCAGCAGCCAAGCTGTACCGGGACTAGCGGGAGCGGAAGTGTACAATGAGCAGTTCTTC
TRBV28,TRBJ2-7,TRBD2,.,CASKAGGPGSYEQYF,TGTGCCAGCAAGGCGGGAGGGCCGGGGTCCTACGAGCAGTACTTC
TRBV5-1,TRBJ2-5,.,.,CASSVSGGLQETQYF,TGCGCCAGCAGTGTGTCGGGCGGGCTCCAAGAGACCCAGTACTTC
TRBV21-1,TRBJ2-1,.,many,CASSKEVFQGGVNEQFF,TGTGCCAGCAGCAAAGAGGTCTTCCAGGGGGGAGTGAATGAGCAGTTCTTC
TRBV30,TRBJ2-3,.,.,CAWSPGQDTQYF,TGTGCCTGGAGCCCCGGCCAAGATACGCAGTATTTT
TRBV10-3,TRBJ2-7,.,.,CAIGYEQYF,TGTGCCATAGGTTACGAGCAGTACTTC
TRBV5-4,TRBJ2-5,.,.,CASSLSALWMGETQYF,TGTGCCAGCAGCTTGTCTGCGTTGTGGATGGGGGAGACCCAGTACTTC
TRBV18,TRBJ2-7,.,once,CASSPLGDEQYF,TGTGCCAGCTCACCACTCGGGGACGAGCAGTACTTC
TRBV15,TRBJ2-1,TRBD1,.,CATSRARWTGSSYNEQFF,TGTGCCACCAGCAGAGCCCGTTGGACAGGGAGCTCCTACAATGAGCAGTTCTTC
TRBV18,TRBJ1-2,.,.,CASSPRTGYGYTF,TGTGCCAGCTCACCCCGGACCGGTTATGGCTACACCTTC
TRBV19,TRBJ1-1,.,.,CASTFGGGAFF,TGTGCCAGTACCTTCGGGGGGGGAGCTTTCTTT
TRBV19,TRBJ2-7,TRBD2,.,CASSPRTSGPYEQYF,TGTGCCAGTAGTCCTCGGACTAGCGGGCCGTACGAGCAGTACTTC
TRBV2,TRBJ2-5,TRBD2,.,CASGERGIWEETQYF,TGTGCCAGCGGAGAGCGGGGAATTTGGGAAGAGACCCAGTACTTC
TRBV6-1,TRBJ2-3,.,.,CASRSKDTQYF,TGTGCCAGCAGATCCAAGGATACGCAGTATTTT
TRBV2,TRBJ1-2,.,.,CASSLTQGSYGYTF,TGTGCCAGCAGCCTAACCCAGGGGAGCTATGGCTACACCTTC
TRBV19,TRBJ2-5,.,.,CAGEQGWETQYF,TGTGCCGGTGAACAGGGTTGGGAGACCCAGTACTTC
TRBV7-2,TRBJ1-5,.,few,CASSPGGRRANQPQHF,TGTGCCAGCAGCCCGGGAGGCCGTAGGGCCAATCAGCCCCAGCATTTT
TRBV9,TRBJ1-1,.,.,CASSVGQVNTEAFF,TGTGCCAGCAGCGTAGGACAGGTAAACACTGAAGCTTTCTTT
TRBV30,TRBJ1-2,.,.,CAWSRVVSYGYTF,TGTGCCTGGAGTCGTGTCGTGAGCTATGGCTACACCTTC
TRBV19,TRBJ1-1,.,.,CASSIGVLYTEAFF,TGTGCCAGTAGTATAGGGGTGCTATACACTGAAGCTTTCTTT
TRBV10-2,TRBJ1-1,.,.,CASRIGRSEAFF,TGCGCCAGCAGGATAGGTCGGTCTGAAGCTTTCTTT
TRBV25-1,TRBJ1-1,.,.,CASSGRVLDTEAFF,TGTGCCAGCAGTGGGAGGGTATTGGACACTGAAGCTTTCTTT
TRBV11-2,TRBJ1-1,.,.,CASSLDSAEAFF,TGTGCCAGCAGCTTAGATAGCGCTGAAGCTTTCTTT
TRBV9,TRBJ1-2,.,.,CASSVNHSPSYGYTF,TGTGCCAGCAGCGTAAACCACAGTCCAAGCTATGGCTACACCTTC
TRBV4-2,TRBJ2-3,.,.,CASSHQTARGTDTQYF,TGTGCCAGCAGCCACCAGACGGCGAGGGGCACAGATACGCAGTATTTT
TRBV19,TRBJ1-4,.,.,CASSIAHIDYRVENEKLFF,TGTGCCAGTAGTATAGCCCATATCGATTACAGGGTTGAAAATGAAAAACTGTTTTTT
TRBV7-8,TRBJ1-4,TRBD1,.,CASSPQGAFEKLFF,TGTGCCAGCAGCCCACAGGGGGCGTTTGAAAAACTGTTTTTT
TRBV5-1,TRBJ2-1,TRBD2,few,CASSLLAGNNEQFF,TGCGCCAGCAGCTTACTAGCGGGGAACAATGAGCAGTTCTTC
TRBV4-3,TRBJ1-5,.,few,CASSQGSNQPQHF,TGCGCCAGCAGCCAAGGAAGCAATCAGCCCCAGCATTTT
TRBV7-3,TRBJ2-3,.,.,CASSLQEGDTQYF,TGTGCCAGCAGCTTGCAGGAGGGGGATACGCAGTATTTT
TRBV20-1,TRBJ2-7,.,.,CSAALGGKQYF,TGCAGTGCTGCTTTGGGAGGAAAGCAGTACTTC
TRBV6-1,TRBJ2-7,TRBD2,.,CASKGLAHSYEQYF,TGTGCCAGCAAAGGACTAGCGCATTCCTACGAGCAGTACTTC